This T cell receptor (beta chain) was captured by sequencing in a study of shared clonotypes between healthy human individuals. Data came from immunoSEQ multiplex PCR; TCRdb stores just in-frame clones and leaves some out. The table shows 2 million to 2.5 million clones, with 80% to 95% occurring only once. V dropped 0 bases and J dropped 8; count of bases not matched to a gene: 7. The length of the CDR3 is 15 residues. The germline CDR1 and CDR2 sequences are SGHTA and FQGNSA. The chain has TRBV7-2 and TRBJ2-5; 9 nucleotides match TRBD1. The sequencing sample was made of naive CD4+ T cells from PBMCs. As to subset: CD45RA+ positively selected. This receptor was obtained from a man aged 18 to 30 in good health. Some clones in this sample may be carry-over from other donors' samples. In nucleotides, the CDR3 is TGTGCCAGCAGCTTAGCGGGGGGACAGGGTCCCACCCAGTACTTC. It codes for CASSLAGGQGPTQYF.